This TCR beta chain came from a study of T cell responses to AZD1222 COVID-19 vaccine. General study findings and limits: Clonal diversity may have been underestimated in mostly white British donors. Baseline seropositivity occurred in only a handful of AZD1222 recipients.

The ends were cut back, 4 bases at V and 7 bases at J, with 11 bases in the middle. The CDR3 consists of 13 residues. Germline V gene lookup returns CDR1 LGHNA and CDR2 YSLEER. As regards this clone: Its antigen remains unknown.

TCRdb keeps only in-frame clones here, not all; method: immunoSEQ multiplex PCR. There are around 160,000 clones in the sample; 89% occur only once, and 5.1% lies in the top ten. The chain is built from TRBV4-3 and TRBJ1-5; the D is unclear. Here the sequenced sample was peripheral blood, taken on day 0 of AZD1222 vaccination. The receptor's source is an adult in good health. CDR3 residues: CASSREVDQPQHF. The DNA for the CDR3 is TGCGCCAGCAGCCGAGAGGTGGACCAGCCCCAGCATTTT.